This T cell receptor (beta chain) came from a study of CD8 T cells in Susac syndrome. The RNA input was roughly 0.45 to 1 ug, and it was reverse transcribed with random hexamers. TCRdb analysed the immunoSEQ multiplex PCR reads with MiXCR anew, one entry per CDR3 protein. This table has some 400,000 distinct CDR3 sequences, more than 70% appearing once. V was pared by 4 bases and J by 1 base, with 7 bases of the junction left unmatched. Germline V CDR1 and CDR2: PRHDT, FYEKMQ (reference sequence). This CDR3 has 16 amino acids. Sequencing was done on a sample of CD8+ T cells from PBMCs. The source of this sequence is a human donor with multiple sclerosis. The J gene is TRBJ2-5, the V gene TRBV13; TRBD1 matches at 9 bases. The CDR3 here is CASSSRTGEVQETQYF. CDR3 sequence (DNA): TGTGCCAGCAGCTCCCGGACAGGGGAAGTCCAAGAGACCCAGTACTTC.